A single sample gave rise to the 10 T cell receptor beta chains below, sequenced in a study of PD-1 blockade in classical Hodgkin lymphoma. Produced via immunoSEQ multiplex PCR; TCRdb's table is partial and in-frame only. The sample contains 66,000 or so clones, roughly two thirds of which appear only once. Each patient experienced a relapse that followed autologous stem cell transplantation, and brentuximab vedotin exposure varied. Sequences were derived from peripheral blood mononuclear cells (PBMCs), sampled before the second cycle of nivolumab. The receptors shown here come from a human donor with classical Hodgkin lymphoma.

The chain carries TRBV6-5 and TRBJ2-6; 7 bases map to TRBD1. From germline, CDR1 is MNHEY and CDR2 SVGAGI. The CDR3 has 16 residues. Unmatched junction bases numbered 4, after V lost 4 bases and J lost 1 base. CDR3 coding DNA: TGTGCCAGCAGTTTGACGACAGGGTCTGGGGCCAACGTCCTGACTTTC. This sequence encodes CASSLTTGSGANVLTF.

V gene TRBV2 combines with J gene TRBJ1-3; D gene unclear. V was clipped by 5 bases and J by 0 bases, with 11 bases between them. Germline V gene sequence: CDR1 SNHLY, CDR2 FYNNEI. The CDR3 spans 15 residues. As DNA, the CDR3 is TGTGCCAGCAGTCCGTCTTTCCTCTCTGGAAACACCATATATTTT. It encodes CASSPSFLSGNTIYF.

The CDR3 DNA reads TGCGCCAGCAGCCCACAGGGGAATAGCAATCAGCCCCAGCATTTT. Its translation is CASSPQGNSNQPQHF. The V call is TRBV4-1, the J call TRBJ1-5; TRBD1 aligns across 7 bases. This CDR3 contains 15 residues. The germline V gene encodes CDR1 MGHRA and CDR2 YSYEKL. V dropped 4 bases and J dropped 0; count of bases not matched to a gene: 3.

The rearrangement uses TRBV7-6 and TRBJ2-3; D might be TRBD2 (5 bases). Germline V CDR1 and CDR2: SGHVS, FNYEAQ. CDR3 size: 16 residues. The ends were cut back, 6 bases at V and 6 bases at J, with 22 bases in the middle. The CDR3 DNA follows: TGTGCCAGCAGTTTCGCCGGGAATCCTACCATGGATACGCAGTATTTT. This sequence encodes CASSFAGNPTMDTQYF.

This CDR3 reads CASRRQGIGIENTEAFF. Here the CDR3 DNA reads TGCGCCAGCAGGCGACAGGGGATTGGGATAGAGAACACTGAAGCTTTCTTT. V is TRBV4-1 and J is TRBJ1-1, with 8 bases fitting TRBD1. From germline, CDR1 is MGHRA and CDR2 YSYEKL. J was trimmed by 1 base and V by 6 bases; bases with no gene match: 13. This CDR3 is 17 amino acids long.

The chain employs TRBV19 and TRBJ2-7; D is ambiguous. CDR3 size: 13 residues. V was cut by 1 base and J by 5 bases, with 9 bases left in between. Germline V CDR1 and CDR2: LNHDA, SQIVND (reference sequence). CDR3 residues: CASSIVYSHEQYF. In DNA form, the CDR3 reads TGTGCCAGTAGTATAGTGTATAGCCACGAGCAGTACTTC.

The V and J genes are TRBV20-1 and TRBJ2-2; D is undetermined. Germline assignment: CDR1 DFQATT and CDR2 SNEGSKA (reference sequence). V was pared by 6 bases and J by 4 bases, with 6 bases between. This CDR3 contains 11 residues. The CDR3 spells CSAAGTGELFF. The CDR3 nucleotides read TGCAGTGCAGCAGGCACCGGGGAGCTGTTTTTT.

The V call is TRBV5-6, the J call TRBJ1-1, with D unresolved. V shed 3 bases and J shed 1 base, with 7 bases lying between them. CDR3 length equals 13 residues. Germline values: CDR1 SGHDT, CDR2 YYEEEE. As DNA, the CDR3 is TGTGCCAGCAGCTCCCCGCCGAACACTGAAGCTTTCTTT. Protein sequence: CASSSPPNTEAFF.

This clone was seen at least ten times. Other nucleotide sequences from this sample produce the same CDR3. The rearrangement links TRBV19 to TRBJ1-1; no clear D gene. CDR3 length: 12 amino acids. The germline CDR1 and CDR2 sequences are LNHDA and SQIVND (reference sequence). Trimming pared 3 bases from V and 3 bases from J, leaving 5 bases between. As DNA, the CDR3 is TGTGCCAGTAGTATCGGGCACACTGAAGCTTTCTTT. Translation gives CASSIGHTEAFF.

The rearrangement links TRBV7-9 to TRBJ1-4; D is perhaps TRBD1 (6 bases). Trimming removed 5 bases at V and 7 bases at J, with 17 bases between. The CDR3 is 15 amino acids. In germline, CDR1 is SEHNR, CDR2 FQNEAQ (reference sequence). This CDR3 reads CASSTGTPTLEKLFF. CDR3 coding DNA: TGTGCCAGCAGCACAGGGACGCCGACGCTTGAAAAACTGTTTTTT.